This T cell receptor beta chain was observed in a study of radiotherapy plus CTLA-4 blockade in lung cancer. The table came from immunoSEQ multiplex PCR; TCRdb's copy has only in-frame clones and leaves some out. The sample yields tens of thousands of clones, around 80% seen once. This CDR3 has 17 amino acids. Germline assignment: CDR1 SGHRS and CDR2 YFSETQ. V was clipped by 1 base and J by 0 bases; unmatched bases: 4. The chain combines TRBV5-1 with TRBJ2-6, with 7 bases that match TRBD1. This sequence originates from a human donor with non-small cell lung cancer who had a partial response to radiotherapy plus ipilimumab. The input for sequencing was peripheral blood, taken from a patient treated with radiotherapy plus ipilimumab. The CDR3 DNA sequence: TGCGCCAGCAGCTTGTTCCCAGGGGGCTCTGGGGCCAACGTCCTGACTTTC. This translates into CASSLFPGGSGANVLTF.